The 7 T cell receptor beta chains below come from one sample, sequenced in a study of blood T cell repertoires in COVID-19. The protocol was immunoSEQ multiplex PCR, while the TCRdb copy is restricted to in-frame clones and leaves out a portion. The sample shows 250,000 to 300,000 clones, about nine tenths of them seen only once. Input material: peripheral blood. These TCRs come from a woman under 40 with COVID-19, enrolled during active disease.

CDR3 nucleotide sequence: TGTGCCAGCAGCTTAGTTACAGGACGGTCGAGCTACGAGCAGTACTTC. This translates into CASSLVTGRSSYEQYF. The rearrangement links TRBV7-6 to TRBJ2-7, with a possible D match to TRBD1 (5 bases). The germline V gene has CDR1 SGHVS and CDR2 FNYEAQ. The CDR3 has 16 amino acids. V lost 1 base, J lost 3 bases, and 16 bases lay in between.

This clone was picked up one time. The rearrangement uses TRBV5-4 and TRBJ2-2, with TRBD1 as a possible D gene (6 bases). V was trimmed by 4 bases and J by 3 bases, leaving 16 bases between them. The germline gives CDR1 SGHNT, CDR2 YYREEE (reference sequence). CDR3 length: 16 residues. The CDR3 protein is CASSPGMGQHTGELFF. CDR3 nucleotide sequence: TGTGCCAGCAGCCCTGGTATGGGACAACACACCGGGGAGCTGTTTTTT.

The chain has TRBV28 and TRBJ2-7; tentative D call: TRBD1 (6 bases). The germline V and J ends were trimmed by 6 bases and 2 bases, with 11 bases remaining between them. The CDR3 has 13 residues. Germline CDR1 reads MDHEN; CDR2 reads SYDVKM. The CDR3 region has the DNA TGTGCCAGCAGCGAACAGGGTCCCTACGAGCAGTACTTC. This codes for CASSEQGPYEQYF.

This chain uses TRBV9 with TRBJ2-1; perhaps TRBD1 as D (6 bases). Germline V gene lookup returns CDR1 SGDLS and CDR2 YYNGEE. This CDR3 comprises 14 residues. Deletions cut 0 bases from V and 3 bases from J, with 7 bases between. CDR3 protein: CASSVARGYNEQFF. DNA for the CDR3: TGTGCCAGCAGCGTAGCCAGGGGCTACAATGAGCAGTTCTTC.

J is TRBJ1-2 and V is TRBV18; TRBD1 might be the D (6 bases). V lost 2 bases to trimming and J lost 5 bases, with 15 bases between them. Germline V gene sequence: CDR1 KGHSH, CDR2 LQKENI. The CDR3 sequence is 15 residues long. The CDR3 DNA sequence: TGTGCCAGCTCACCAACCCGGACAGTTGGTTATGGCTACACCTTC. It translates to CASSPTRTVGYGYTF.

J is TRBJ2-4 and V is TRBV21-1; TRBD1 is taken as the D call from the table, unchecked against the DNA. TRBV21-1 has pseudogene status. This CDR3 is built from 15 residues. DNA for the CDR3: TGTGCCACCCTCCATAGACCGACAGACCTGCGGATTCAGTACTTC. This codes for CATLHRPTDLRIQYF.

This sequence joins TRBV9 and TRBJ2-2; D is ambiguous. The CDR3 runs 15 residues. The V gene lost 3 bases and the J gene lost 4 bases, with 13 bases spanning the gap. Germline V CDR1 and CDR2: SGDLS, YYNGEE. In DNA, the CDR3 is TGTGCCAGCAGCGGGAGCCTCGTTGTCACCGGGGAGCTGTTTTTT. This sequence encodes CASSGSLVVTGELFF.